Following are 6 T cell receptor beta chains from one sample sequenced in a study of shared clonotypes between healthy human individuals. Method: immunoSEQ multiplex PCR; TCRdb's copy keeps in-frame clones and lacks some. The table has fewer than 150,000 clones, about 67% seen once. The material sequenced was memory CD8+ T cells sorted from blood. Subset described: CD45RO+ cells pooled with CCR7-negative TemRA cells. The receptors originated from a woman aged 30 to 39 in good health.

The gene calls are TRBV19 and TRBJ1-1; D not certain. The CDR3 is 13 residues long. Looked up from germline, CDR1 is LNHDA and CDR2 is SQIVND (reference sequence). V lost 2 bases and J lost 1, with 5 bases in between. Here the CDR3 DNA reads TGTGCCAGTAGTATAATCCCGAACACTGAAGCTTTCTTT. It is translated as CASSIIPNTEAFF.

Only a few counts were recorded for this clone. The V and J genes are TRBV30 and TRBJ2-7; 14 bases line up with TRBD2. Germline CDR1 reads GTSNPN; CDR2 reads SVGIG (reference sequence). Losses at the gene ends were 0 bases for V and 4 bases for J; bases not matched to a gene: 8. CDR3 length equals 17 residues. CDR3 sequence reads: CAWSVAGTSGSRYEQYF. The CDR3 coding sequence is TGTGCCTGGAGTGTTGCCGGGACTAGCGGGAGTCGATACGAGCAGTACTTC. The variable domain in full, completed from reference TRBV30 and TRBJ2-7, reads SQTIHQWPATLVQPVGSPLSLECTVEGTSNPNLYWYRQAAGRGLQLLFYSVGIGQISSEVPQNLSASRPQDRQFILSSKKLLLSDSGFYLCAWSVAGTSGSRYEQYFGPGTRLTVT.

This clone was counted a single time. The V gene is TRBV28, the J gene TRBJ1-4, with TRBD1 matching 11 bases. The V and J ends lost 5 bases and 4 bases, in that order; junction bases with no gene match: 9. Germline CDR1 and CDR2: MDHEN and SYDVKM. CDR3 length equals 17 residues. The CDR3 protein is CASSGGTGGWDNEKLFF. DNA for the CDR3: TGTGCCAGCAGTGGAGGGACAGGGGGATGGGATAATGAAAAACTGTTTTTT.

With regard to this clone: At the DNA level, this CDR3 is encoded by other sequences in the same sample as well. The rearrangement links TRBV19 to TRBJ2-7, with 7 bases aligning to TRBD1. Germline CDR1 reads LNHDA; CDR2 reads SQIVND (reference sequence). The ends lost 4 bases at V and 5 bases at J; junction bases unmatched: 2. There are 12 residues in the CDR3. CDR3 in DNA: TGTGCCAGTAGTACCACAGGGGACGAGCAGTACTTC. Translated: CASSTTGDEQYF.

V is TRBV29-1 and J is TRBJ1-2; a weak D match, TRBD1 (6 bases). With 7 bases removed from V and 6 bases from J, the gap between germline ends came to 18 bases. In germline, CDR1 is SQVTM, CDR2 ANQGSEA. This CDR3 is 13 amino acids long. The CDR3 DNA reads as TGCAGCGCTTCACAGGGTTCTTCCCATGGCTACACCTTC. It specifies CSASQGSSHGYTF.

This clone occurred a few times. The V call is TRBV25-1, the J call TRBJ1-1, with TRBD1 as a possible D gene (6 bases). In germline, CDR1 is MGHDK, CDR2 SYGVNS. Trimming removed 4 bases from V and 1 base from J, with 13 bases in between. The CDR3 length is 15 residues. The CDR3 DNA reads TGTGCCAGCAGTGCGGCAGGGGACGGGAACACTGAAGCTTTCTTT. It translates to CASSAAGDGNTEAFF.